This is a list of T cell receptor beta chains from one sample in a study of cytomegalovirus exposure and HLA in healthy donors. Clones were read by immunoSEQ multiplex PCR, and TCRdb kept only the in-frame ones, dropping some. This sample has about 140,000 clones, with around 73% found just once. The sequenced material came from PBMCs. These receptors came from a female donor in good health and CMV-seronegative. The CDR3 runs from the conserved cysteine through the conserved F or W. Fields, in order: CDR3 protein, CDR3 DNA, clone size, CDR3 length, V gene, D gene, J gene. A D gene is named only where the DNA matches it firmly. The size field is filled for only some rows; it gives once, few, many or a size class.

CDR3: CSVLPGGSLQETQYF; DNA: TGCAGCGTCCTCCCCGGCGGGAGCCTCCAAGAGACCCAGTACTTC; size: -; length: 15; V: TRBV29-1; D: TRBD2; J: TRBJ2-5
CDR3: CASKGTYNSPLHF; DNA: TGTGCCTCCAAGGGGACCTATAATTCACCCCTCCACTTT; size: -; length: 13; V: TRBV30; D: -; J: TRBJ1-6
CDR3: CASSFQGNQPQHF; DNA: TGTGCCAGCAGTTTCCAGGGGAATCAGCCCCAGCATTTT; size: -; length: 13; V: TRBV27; D: -; J: TRBJ1-5
CDR3: CASGTSGNEQFF; DNA: TGTGCCAGTGGGACTAGTGGTAATGAGCAGTTCTTC; size: few; length: 12; V: TRBV6-5; D: TRBD2; J: TRBJ2-1
CDR3: CASSRQVLSLNTEAFF; DNA: TGCGCCAGCAGTCGACAGGTCCTTAGCTTGAACACTGAAGCTTTCTTT; size: -; length: 16; V: TRBV5-1; D: -; J: TRBJ1-1
CDR3: CASSLNGEGTQYF; DNA: TGTGCCAGCAGCTTAAATGGGGAGGGGACCCAGTACTTC; size: few; length: 13; V: TRBV7-3; D: TRBD2; J: TRBJ2-5
CDR3: CASSSRDRGLGGYTF; DNA: TGTGCCAGCAGTTCACGGGACAGGGGGCTTGGTGGCTACACCTTC; size: -; length: 15; V: TRBV7-2; D: TRBD1; J: TRBJ1-2
CDR3: CASRPGQVLVNSPLHF; DNA: TGTGCCAGCAGGCCGGGACAGGTCCTTGTTAATTCACCCCTCCACTTT; size: -; length: 16; V: TRBV27; D: TRBD1; J: TRBJ1-6
CDR3: CASSLDRDRVNGYTF; DNA: TGTGCCAGCAGCTTAGACCGGGACAGGGTGAATGGCTACACCTTC; size: -; length: 15; V: TRBV7-2; D: TRBD1; J: TRBJ1-2
CDR3: CASSLELAGGLSYNEQFF; DNA: TGCGCCAGCAGCTTGGAGCTAGCGGGAGGGCTCTCCTACAATGAGCAGTTCTTC; size: -; length: 18; V: TRBV5-1; D: TRBD2; J: TRBJ2-1
CDR3: CASRGGQARSNQPQHF; DNA: TGTGCCAGCAGGGGGGGACAGGCTCGTAGCAATCAGCCCCAGCATTTT; size: once; length: 16; V: TRBV2; D: TRBD1; J: TRBJ1-5
CDR3: CASSLMGGVGQGNEQFF; DNA: TGTGCCAGCAGCTTAATGGGGGGTGTTGGACAGGGTAATGAGCAGTTCTTC; size: -; length: 17; V: TRBV7-9; D: TRBD1; J: TRBJ2-1
CDR3: CASSSYGEQYF; DNA: TGTGCCAGCAGCTCCTACGGTGAGCAGTACTTC; size: once; length: 11; V: TRBV7-2; D: -; J: TRBJ2-7
CDR3: CASNRGGGYGYTF; DNA: TGTGCCAGCAACCGCGGGGGAGGGTATGGCTACACCTTC; size: -; length: 13; V: TRBV6-5; D: -; J: TRBJ1-2
CDR3: CASSQAETGVSYEQYF; DNA: TGCGCCAGCAGCCAAGCCGAGACAGGCGTCTCCTACGAGCAGTACTTC; size: -; length: 16; V: TRBV4-1; D: -; J: TRBJ2-7
CDR3: CSASMLVTSSGGNNEQFF; DNA: TGCAGCGCCTCGATGTTGGTTACTTCTAGCGGGGGGAACAATGAGCAGTTCTTC; size: -; length: 18; V: TRBV29-1; D: TRBD2; J: TRBJ2-1
CDR3: CASSSRDTDSPLHF; DNA: TGTGCCAGCTCATCCCGGGACACCGATTCACCCCTCCACTTT; size: -; length: 14; V: TRBV18; D: -; J: TRBJ1-6
CDR3: CAWRGGNYEQYF; DNA: TGTGCCTGGAGGGGCGGGAACTACGAGCAGTACTTC; size: -; length: 12; V: TRBV30; D: -; J: TRBJ2-7
CDR3: CATSRDGQVLNTEAFF; DNA: TGTGCCACCAGCAGAGACGGACAGGTTCTTAACACTGAAGCTTTCTTT; size: -; length: 16; V: TRBV15; D: TRBD1; J: TRBJ1-1
CDR3: CASGDRGPPETQYF; DNA: TGTGCCAGCGGAGACAGGGGGCCGCCAGAGACCCAGTACTTC; size: few; length: 14; V: TRBV5-4; D: TRBD1; J: TRBJ2-5
CDR3: CASRNLAAQYF; DNA: TGTGCCAGCCGAAACCTAGCGGCGCAGTATTTT; size: -; length: 11; V: TRBV7-2; D: TRBD2; J: TRBJ2-3
CDR3: CASSARSGGYRTDTQYF; DNA: TGTGCCAGCAGTGCCCGATCAGGGGGCTACCGCACAGATACGCAGTATTTT; size: -; length: 17; V: TRBV27; D: TRBD1; J: TRBJ2-3
CDR3: CASTLGLAGEGEQYF; DNA: TGTGCCAGCACCCTTGGACTAGCGGGAGAGGGCGAGCAGTACTTC; size: -; length: 15; V: TRBV6-1; D: TRBD2; J: TRBJ2-7
CDR3: CASSVRGQQPQHF; DNA: TGTGCCAGCAGCGTCAGGGGTCAGCAGCCCCAGCATTTT; size: -; length: 13; V: TRBV7-2; D: -; J: TRBJ1-5
CDR3: CASSPFSVAKNIQYF; DNA: TGCGCCAGCAGCCCTTTTAGTGTAGCCAAAAACATTCAGTACTTC; size: -; length: 15; V: TRBV5-1; D: -; J: TRBJ2-4
CDR3: CASSLSTYNEQFF; DNA: TGTGCCAGCAGCTTGTCTACCTACAATGAGCAGTTCTTC; size: -; length: 13; V: TRBV5-4; D: -; J: TRBJ2-1
CDR3: CASSNSGRALADTQYF; DNA: TGTGCCAGCAGCAATAGCGGGAGGGCCCTCGCAGATACGCAGTATTTT; size: -; length: 16; V: TRBV5-4; D: TRBD2; J: TRBJ2-3
CDR3: CASSRDSSTYGYTF; DNA: TGTGCCAGCAGTCGTGACAGTTCTACTTATGGCTACACCTTC; size: -; length: 14; V: TRBV7-9; D: -; J: TRBJ1-2
CDR3: CASSLQGRNQPQHF; DNA: TGTGCCAGTAGTTTACAGGGCCGGAATCAGCCCCAGCATTTT; size: few; length: 14; V: TRBV19; D: -; J: TRBJ1-5
CDR3: CASSSPRDRGSLQAFF; DNA: TGTGCCAGCAGTTCTCCCAGGGACAGGGGAAGTCTTCAGGCTTTCTTT; size: once; length: 16; V: TRBV28; D: TRBD1; J: TRBJ1-1
CDR3: CSSSLGRTGRDTEAFF; DNA: TGTTCCAGCAGCTTAGGGCGGACAGGACGGGACACTGAAGCTTTCTTT; size: -; length: 16; V: TRBV7-9; D: TRBD1; J: TRBJ1-1
CDR3: CASSIDRGRTEAFF; DNA: TGCGCCAGCAGCATTGACAGGGGGAGGACTGAAGCTTTCTTT; size: -; length: 14; V: TRBV5-1; D: TRBD1; J: TRBJ1-1
CDR3: CSASRDGYPF; DNA: TGCAGTGCTAGCCGGGATGGCTACCCCTTC; size: -; length: 10; V: TRBV20-1; D: -; J: TRBJ1-2
CDR3: CASSARQGNSPLHF; DNA: TGTGCCAGCAGCGCCCGACAGGGGAATTCACCCCTCCACTTT; size: -; length: 14; V: TRBV5-4; D: TRBD1; J: TRBJ1-6
CDR3: CSVAFGGTGSYEQYF; DNA: TGCAGCGTTGCCTTTGGGGGGACAGGATCCTACGAGCAGTACTTC; size: -; length: 15; V: TRBV29-1; D: TRBD1; J: TRBJ2-7
CDR3: CASSLLTGTPSGNTIYF; DNA: TGTGCCAGCAGTTTACTTACAGGTACACCCTCTGGAAACACCATATATTTT; size: -; length: 17; V: TRBV28; D: -; J: TRBJ1-3
CDR3: CASSIVSAGNIQYF; DNA: TGTGCCAGTAGTATAGTTAGCGCCGGAAACATTCAGTACTTC; size: -; length: 14; V: TRBV19; D: -; J: TRBJ2-4
CDR3: CASKGQGQPYNSPLHF; DNA: TGTGCCAGCAAGGGACAGGGGCAACCATATAATTCACCCCTCCACTTT; size: -; length: 16; V: TRBV2; D: TRBD1; J: TRBJ1-6
CDR3: CAWSSGDSTEAFF; DNA: TGTGCCTGGAGTTCCGGAGACAGTACTGAAGCTTTCTTT; size: -; length: 13; V: TRBV30; D: -; J: TRBJ1-1
CDR3: CSVLAYNEQFF; DNA: TGCAGTGTACTAGCTTACAATGAGCAGTTCTTC; size: -; length: 11; V: TRBV20-1; D: -; J: TRBJ2-1
CDR3: CASSLGVQGSTDTQYF; DNA: TGTGCCAGCAGCTTAGGAGTGCAGGGGAGCACAGATACGCAGTATTTT; size: -; length: 16; V: TRBV7-9; D: -; J: TRBJ2-3
CDR3: CARSPPSTGERDTIYF; DNA: TGTGCCAGAAGCCCACCCTCAACAGGGGAGAGAGACACCATATATTTT; size: many; length: 16; V: TRBV5-3; D: TRBD1; J: TRBJ1-3
CDR3: CASSLVVTGVNGELFF; DNA: TGTGCCAGCAGCTTAGTCGTGACAGGGGTGAACGGGGAGCTGTTTTTT; size: -; length: 16; V: TRBV7-2; D: TRBD1; J: TRBJ2-2
CDR3: CAWSVRRTGGQGYTF; DNA: TGTGCCTGGAGTGTACGCCGGACAGGGGGCCAGGGCTACACCTTC; size: few; length: 15; V: TRBV30; D: TRBD1; J: TRBJ1-2
CDR3: CASSNKQGSNYGYTF; DNA: TGTGCCAGCAGCAATAAACAGGGGTCTAACTATGGCTACACCTTC; size: once; length: 15; V: TRBV2; D: TRBD1; J: TRBJ1-2
CDR3: CASSQEWGGIQPQHF; DNA: TGCGCCAGCAGCCAAGAGTGGGGGGGAATCCAGCCCCAGCATTTT; size: few; length: 15; V: TRBV4-1; D: -; J: TRBJ1-5
CDR3: CASSYSTAGPTYNSPLHF; DNA: TGTGCCAGCAGTTACTCGACCGCAGGGCCCACCTATAATTCACCCCTCCACTTT; size: few; length: 18; V: TRBV6-4; D: -; J: TRBJ1-6
CDR3: CASSPQQGKAEAFF; DNA: TGTGCCAGCTCACCCCAACAGGGGAAGGCTGAAGCTTTCTTT; size: -; length: 14; V: TRBV18; D: TRBD1; J: TRBJ1-1
CDR3: CATSRDRGGYTF; DNA: TGTGCCACCAGCAGGGACAGGGGGGGCTACACCTTC; size: -; length: 12; V: TRBV15; D: TRBD1; J: TRBJ1-2
CDR3: CASSRGTWDTEAFF; DNA: TGTGCCAGCAGCCGCGGGACGTGGGACACTGAAGCTTTCTTT; size: -; length: 14; V: TRBV7-6; D: -; J: TRBJ1-1
CDR3: CASGCGTANTEAFF; DNA: TGTGCCAGCGGTTGCGGGACAGCTAACACTGAAGCTTTCTTT; size: few; length: 14; V: TRBV7-3; D: TRBD1; J: TRBJ1-1
CDR3: CATRGIAGGLEQFF; DNA: TGTGCCACCCGAGGGATAGCGGGGGGGTTGGAGCAGTTCTTC; size: few; length: 14; V: TRBV27; D: TRBD2; J: TRBJ2-1